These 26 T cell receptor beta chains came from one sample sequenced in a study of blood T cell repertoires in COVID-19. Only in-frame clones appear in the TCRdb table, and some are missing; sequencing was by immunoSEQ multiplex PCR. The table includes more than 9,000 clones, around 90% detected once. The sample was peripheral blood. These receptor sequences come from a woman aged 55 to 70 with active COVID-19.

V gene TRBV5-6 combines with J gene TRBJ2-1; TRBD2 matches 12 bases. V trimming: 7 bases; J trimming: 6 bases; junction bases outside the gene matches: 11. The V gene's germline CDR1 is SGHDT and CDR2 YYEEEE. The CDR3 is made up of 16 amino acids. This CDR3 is CASGVLTSGSSNEQFF. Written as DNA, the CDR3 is TGTGCCAGCGGAGTGTTGACTAGCGGGAGTAGCAATGAGCAGTTCTTC.

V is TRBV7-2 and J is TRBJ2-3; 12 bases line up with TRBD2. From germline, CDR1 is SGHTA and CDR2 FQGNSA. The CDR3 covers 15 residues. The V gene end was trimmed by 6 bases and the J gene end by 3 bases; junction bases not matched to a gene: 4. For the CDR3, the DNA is TGTGCCAGCAGGCTAGCGGGGGGGCCAACAGATACGCAGTATTTT. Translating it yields CASRLAGGPTDTQYF.

CDR3 residues: CATSRAPGLGVDTQYF. The DNA of the CDR3 is TGTGCCACCAGCAGAGCCCCGGGACTAGGTGTTGATACGCAGTATTTT. The gene calls are TRBV15 and TRBJ2-3; 8 nucleotides agree with TRBD2. V lost 1 base, J lost 6 bases, and 9 bases stayed unmatched. The CDR3 covers 16 residues. Germline CDR1 and CDR2: LNHNV and YYDKDF (reference sequence).

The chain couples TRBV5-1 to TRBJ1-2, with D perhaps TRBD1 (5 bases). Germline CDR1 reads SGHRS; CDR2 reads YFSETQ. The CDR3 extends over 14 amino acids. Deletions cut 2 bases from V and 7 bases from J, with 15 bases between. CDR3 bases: TGCGCCAGCAGCTTTGGGGCCGGATTATTTGGCTACACCTTC. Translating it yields CASSFGAGLFGYTF.

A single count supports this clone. CDR3 loop: CASSYDRGYQYV. In DNA, the CDR3 is TGTGCCAGCAGTTATGACAGGGGGTATCAGTACGTC. The chain uses TRBV6-5 and TRBJ2-7; 9 nucleotides agree with TRBD1. V lost 3 bases, J lost 10 bases, and 4 bases stayed unmatched. The germline V gene has CDR1 MNHEY and CDR2 SVGAGI. This CDR3 has 12 amino acids.

CDR3 bases: TGTGCCAGCAGTTACCAAGGGACAGGGCGGTTGTTTTTT. Amino acid sequence: CASSYQGTGRLFF. V and J are TRBV6-6 and TRBJ1-4; 9 positions match TRBD1. V lost 2 bases, J lost 15 bases, and 7 bases stayed unmatched. Germline assignment: CDR1 MNHNY and CDR2 SVGAGI (reference sequence). The CDR3 is made up of 13 amino acids.

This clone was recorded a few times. The CDR3 DNA follows: TGTGCCATCAGTGAGAGGGGCAGCTATGGCTACACCTTC. Translating it yields CAISERGSYGYTF. The chain employs TRBV10-3 and TRBJ1-2; tentative D call: TRBD1 (5 bases). CDR1 and CDR2 (germline): ENHRY, SYGVKD. V was pared by 2 bases and J by 4 bases, with 8 bases between. There are 13 residues in the CDR3.

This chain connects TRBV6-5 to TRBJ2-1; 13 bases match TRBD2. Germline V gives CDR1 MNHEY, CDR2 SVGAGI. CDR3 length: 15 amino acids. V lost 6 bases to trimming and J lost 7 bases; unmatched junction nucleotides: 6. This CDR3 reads CASRRLAGGRNEQFF. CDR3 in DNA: TGTGCCAGCAGGCGACTAGCGGGAGGCCGGAATGAGCAGTTCTTC.

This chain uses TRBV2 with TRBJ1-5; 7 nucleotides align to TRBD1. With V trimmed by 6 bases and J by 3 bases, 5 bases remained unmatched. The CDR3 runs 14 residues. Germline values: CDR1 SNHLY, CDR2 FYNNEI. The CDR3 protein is CASSGTASNQPQHF. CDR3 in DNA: TGTGCCAGCAGCGGGACAGCTTCCAATCAGCCCCAGCATTTT.

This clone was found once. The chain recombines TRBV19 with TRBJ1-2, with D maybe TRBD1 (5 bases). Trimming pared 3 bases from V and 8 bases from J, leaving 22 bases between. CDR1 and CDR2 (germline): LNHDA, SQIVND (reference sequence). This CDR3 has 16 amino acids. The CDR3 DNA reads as TGTGCCAGTAGTATGGGGTTTAGGGGAACCCGCGGAGGCTACACCTTC. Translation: CASSMGFRGTRGGYTF.

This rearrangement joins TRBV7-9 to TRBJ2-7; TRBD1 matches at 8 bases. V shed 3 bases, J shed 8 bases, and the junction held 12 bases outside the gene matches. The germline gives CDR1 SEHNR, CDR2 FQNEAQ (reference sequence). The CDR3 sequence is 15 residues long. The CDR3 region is CASSFGQGRNRKQYF. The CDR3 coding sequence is TGTGCCAGCAGCTTCGGACAGGGTAGGAATAGGAAGCAGTACTTC.

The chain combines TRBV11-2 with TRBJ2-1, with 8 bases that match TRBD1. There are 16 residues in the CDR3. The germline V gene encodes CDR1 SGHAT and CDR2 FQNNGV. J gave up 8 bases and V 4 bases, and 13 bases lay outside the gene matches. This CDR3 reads CASSSKLTGVIDEQFF. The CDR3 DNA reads TGTGCCAGCAGCTCTAAATTGACAGGGGTAATAGATGAGCAGTTCTTC.

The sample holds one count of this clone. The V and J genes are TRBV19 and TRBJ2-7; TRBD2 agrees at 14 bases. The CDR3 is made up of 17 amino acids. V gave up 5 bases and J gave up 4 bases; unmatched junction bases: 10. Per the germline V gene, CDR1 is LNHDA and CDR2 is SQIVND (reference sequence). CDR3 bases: TGTGCCAGTAGTTCTCCGGGACTAGCGGGAGAGATTTACGAGCAGTACTTC. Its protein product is CASSSPGLAGEIYEQYF.

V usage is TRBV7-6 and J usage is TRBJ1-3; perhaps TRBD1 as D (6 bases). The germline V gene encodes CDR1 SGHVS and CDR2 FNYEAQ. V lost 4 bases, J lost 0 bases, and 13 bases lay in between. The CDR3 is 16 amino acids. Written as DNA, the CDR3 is TGTGCCAGCAGCTCCAGGGGACGGAACTCTGGAAACACCATATATTTT. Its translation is CASSSRGRNSGNTIYF.

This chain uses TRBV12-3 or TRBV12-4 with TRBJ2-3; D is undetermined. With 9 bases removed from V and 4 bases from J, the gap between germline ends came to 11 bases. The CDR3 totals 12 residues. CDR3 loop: CASAQNADTQYF. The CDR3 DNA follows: TGTGCCAGTGCACAGAACGCAGATACGCAGTATTTT.

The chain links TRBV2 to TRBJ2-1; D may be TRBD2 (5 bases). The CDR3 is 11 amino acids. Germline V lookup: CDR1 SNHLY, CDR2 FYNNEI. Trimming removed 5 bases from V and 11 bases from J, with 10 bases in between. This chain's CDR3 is CASSIGVQQFF. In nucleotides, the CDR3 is TGTGCCAGCAGTATCGGGGTTCAGCAGTTCTTC.

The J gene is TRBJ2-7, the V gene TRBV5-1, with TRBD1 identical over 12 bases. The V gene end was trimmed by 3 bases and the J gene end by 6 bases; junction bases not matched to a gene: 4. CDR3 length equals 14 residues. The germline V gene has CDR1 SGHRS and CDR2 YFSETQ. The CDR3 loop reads CASSWGQGAGEQYF. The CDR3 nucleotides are TGCGCCAGCAGCTGGGGACAGGGGGCTGGCGAGCAGTACTTC.

For the CDR3, the DNA is TGTGCCTGGAGGACTACAGGGGCGGGCGGCTACACCTTC. This translates into CAWRTTGAGGYTF. The chain has TRBV30 and TRBJ1-2, with 7 bases aligning to TRBD1. The CDR3 consists of 13 residues. Germline values: CDR1 GTSNPN, CDR2 SVGIG (reference sequence). V lost 3 bases and J lost 8; bases outside the gene matches: 9.

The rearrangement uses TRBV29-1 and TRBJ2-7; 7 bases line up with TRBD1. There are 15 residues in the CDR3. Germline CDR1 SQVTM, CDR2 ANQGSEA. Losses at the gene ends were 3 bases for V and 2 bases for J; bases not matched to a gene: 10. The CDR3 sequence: CSVEIVGQIAYEQYF. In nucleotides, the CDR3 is TGCAGCGTTGAGATAGTGGGACAGATAGCCTACGAGCAGTACTTC.

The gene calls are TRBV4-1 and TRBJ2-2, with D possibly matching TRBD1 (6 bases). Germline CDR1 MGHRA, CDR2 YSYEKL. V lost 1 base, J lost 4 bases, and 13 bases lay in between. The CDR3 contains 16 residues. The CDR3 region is CASSQGGLAITGELFF. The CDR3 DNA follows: TGCGCCAGCAGCCAAGGGGGGCTAGCTATCACCGGGGAGCTGTTTTTT.

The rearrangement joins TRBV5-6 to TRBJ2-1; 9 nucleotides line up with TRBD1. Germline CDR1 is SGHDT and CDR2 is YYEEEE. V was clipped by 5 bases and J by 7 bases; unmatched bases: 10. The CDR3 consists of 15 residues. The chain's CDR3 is CASSDGQGFRNEQFF. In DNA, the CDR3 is TGTGCCAGCAGTGACGGACAGGGGTTCCGGAATGAGCAGTTCTTC.

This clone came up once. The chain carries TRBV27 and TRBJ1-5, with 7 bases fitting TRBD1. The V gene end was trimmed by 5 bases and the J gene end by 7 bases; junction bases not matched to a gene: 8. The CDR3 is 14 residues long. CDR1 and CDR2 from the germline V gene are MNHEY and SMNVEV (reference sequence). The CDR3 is CASSPQGVVQPQHF. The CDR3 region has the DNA TGTGCCAGCAGTCCCCAGGGGGTGGTCCAGCCCCAGCATTTT.

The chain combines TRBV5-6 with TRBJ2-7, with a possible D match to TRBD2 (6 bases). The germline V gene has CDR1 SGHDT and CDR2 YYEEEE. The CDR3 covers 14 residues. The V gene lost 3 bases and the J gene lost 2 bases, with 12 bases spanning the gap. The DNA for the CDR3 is TGTGCCAGCAGCTATAGCGGAGATGCCTACGAGCAGTACTTC. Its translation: CASSYSGDAYEQYF.

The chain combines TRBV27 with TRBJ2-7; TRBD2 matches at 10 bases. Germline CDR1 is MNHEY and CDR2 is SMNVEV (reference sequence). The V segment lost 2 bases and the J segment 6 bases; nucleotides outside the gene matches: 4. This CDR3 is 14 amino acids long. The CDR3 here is CASSLKASGSEQYF. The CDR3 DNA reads TGTGCCAGCAGTTTAAAGGCTAGCGGGAGCGAGCAGTACTTC.

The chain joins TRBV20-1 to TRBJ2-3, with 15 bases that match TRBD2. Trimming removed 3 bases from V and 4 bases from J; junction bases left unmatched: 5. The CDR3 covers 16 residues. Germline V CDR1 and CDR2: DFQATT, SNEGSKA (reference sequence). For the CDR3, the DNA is TGCAGTGCTAGTAAGGGACTAGCGGGGGGTGCAGATACGCAGTATTTT. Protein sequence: CSASKGLAGGADTQYF.

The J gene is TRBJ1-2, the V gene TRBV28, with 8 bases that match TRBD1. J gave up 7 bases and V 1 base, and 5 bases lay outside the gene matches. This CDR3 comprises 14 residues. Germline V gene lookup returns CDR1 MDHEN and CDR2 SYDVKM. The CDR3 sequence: CASSLSQDRGGYTF. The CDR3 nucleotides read TGTGCCAGCAGTTTATCCCAAGACAGGGGTGGCTACACCTTC.